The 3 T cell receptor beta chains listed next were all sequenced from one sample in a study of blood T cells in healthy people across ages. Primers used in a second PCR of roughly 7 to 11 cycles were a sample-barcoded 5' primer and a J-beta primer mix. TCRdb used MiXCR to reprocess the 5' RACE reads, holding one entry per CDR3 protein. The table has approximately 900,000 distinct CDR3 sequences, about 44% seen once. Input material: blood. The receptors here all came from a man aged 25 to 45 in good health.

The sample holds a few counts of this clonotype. CDR3 DNA sequence: TGTGCCTGGAGTGTCGGTTTAAACACTGAAGCTTTCTTT. Its translation: CAWSVGLNTEAFF. The chain recombines TRBV30 with TRBJ1-1; D call uncertain. This CDR3 has 13 amino acids. With 0 bases removed from V and 2 bases from J, the gap between germline ends came to 7 bases. Germline V gene data show CDR1 as GTSNPN and CDR2 as SVGIG (reference sequence). The variable domain in full, with the rest retrieved from reference TRBV30 and TRBJ1-1, is SQTIHQWPATLVQPVGSPLSLECTVEGTSNPNLYWYRQAAGRGLQLLFYSVGIGQISSEVPQNLSASRPQDRQFILSSKKLLLSDSGFYLCAWSVGLNTEAFFGQGTRLTVV.

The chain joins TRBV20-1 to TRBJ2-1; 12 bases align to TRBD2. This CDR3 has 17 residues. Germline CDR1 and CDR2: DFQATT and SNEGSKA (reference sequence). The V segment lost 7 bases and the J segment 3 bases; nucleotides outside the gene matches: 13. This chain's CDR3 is CSGQGASGRVDYNEQFF. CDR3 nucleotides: TGCAGTGGCCAGGGTGCTAGCGGGAGGGTGGACTACAATGAGCAGTTCTTC.

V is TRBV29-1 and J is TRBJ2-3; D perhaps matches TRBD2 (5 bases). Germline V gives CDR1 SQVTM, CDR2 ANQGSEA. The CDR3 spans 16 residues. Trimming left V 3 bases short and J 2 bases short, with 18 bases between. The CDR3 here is CSVDVLRGISTDTQYF. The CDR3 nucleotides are TGCAGCGTTGATGTCCTACGGGGAATCTCCACAGATACGCAGTATTTT.